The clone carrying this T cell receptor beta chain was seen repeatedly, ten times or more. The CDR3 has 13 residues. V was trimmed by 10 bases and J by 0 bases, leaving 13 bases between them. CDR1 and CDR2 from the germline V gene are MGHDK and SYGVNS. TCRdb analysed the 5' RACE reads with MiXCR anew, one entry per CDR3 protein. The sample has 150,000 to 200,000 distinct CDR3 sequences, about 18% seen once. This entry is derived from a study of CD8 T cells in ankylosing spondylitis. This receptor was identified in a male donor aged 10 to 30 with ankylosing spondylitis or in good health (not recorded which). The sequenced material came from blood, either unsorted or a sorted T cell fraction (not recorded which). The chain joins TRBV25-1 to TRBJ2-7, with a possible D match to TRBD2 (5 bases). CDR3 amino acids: CATRGGGSYEQYF. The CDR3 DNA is TGTGCCACCAGAGGCGGAGGCTCCTACGAGCAGTACTTC.